Sequencing of this T cell receptor beta chain was carried out in a study of control samples from healthy donors and cancer patients. Germline trimming cut 6 bases from V and 0 bases from J; bases unmatched to any gene: 13. The CDR3 has 17 amino acids. The germline CDR1 and CDR2 sequences are LGHNT and FRNRAP. The repertoire was sequenced with immunoSEQ multiplex PCR; TCRdb's copy has only in-frame clones and lacks some. The profile shows over 150,000 clones, about 90% of them singletons. The sequencing input was blood. The sequence was obtained from a woman aged 40 to 50 in good health. The chain uses TRBV12-5 and TRBJ2-5, with 7 positions matching TRBD1. The CDR3 is CASGPPPDRAYQETQYF. In DNA, the CDR3 is TGTGCTAGTGGCCCCCCTCCCGACAGGGCGTACCAAGAGACCCAGTACTTC. The full variable domain, in which reference TRBV12-5 and TRBJ2-5 provide the parts outside the CDR3, is DARVTQTPRHKVTEMGQEVTMRCQPILGHNTVFWYRQTMMQGLELLAYFRNRAPLDDSGMPKDRFSAEMPDATLATLKIQPSEPRDSAVYFCASGPPPDRAYQETQYFGPGTRLLVL.